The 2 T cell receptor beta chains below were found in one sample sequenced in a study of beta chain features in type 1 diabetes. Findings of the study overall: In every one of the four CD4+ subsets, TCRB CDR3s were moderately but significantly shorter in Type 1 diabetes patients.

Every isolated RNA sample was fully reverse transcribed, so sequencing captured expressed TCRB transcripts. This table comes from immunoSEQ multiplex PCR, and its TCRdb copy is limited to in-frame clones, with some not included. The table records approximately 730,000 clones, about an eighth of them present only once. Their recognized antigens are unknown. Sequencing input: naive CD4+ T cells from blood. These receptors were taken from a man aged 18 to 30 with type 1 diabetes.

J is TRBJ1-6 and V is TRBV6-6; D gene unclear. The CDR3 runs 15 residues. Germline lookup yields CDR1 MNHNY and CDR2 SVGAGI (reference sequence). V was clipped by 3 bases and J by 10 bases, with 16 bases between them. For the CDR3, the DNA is TGTGCCAGCAGTTATTCGGCACCTGGGGAATCACCCCTCCACTTT. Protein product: CASSYSAPGESPLHF.

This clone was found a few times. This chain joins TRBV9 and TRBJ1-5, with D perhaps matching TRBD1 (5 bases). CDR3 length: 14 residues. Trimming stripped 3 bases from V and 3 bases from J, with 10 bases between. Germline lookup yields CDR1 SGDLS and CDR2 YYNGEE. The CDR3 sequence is CASSGAGFNQPQHF. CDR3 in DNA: TGTGCCAGCAGCGGGGCAGGGTTCAATCAGCCCCAGCATTTT.